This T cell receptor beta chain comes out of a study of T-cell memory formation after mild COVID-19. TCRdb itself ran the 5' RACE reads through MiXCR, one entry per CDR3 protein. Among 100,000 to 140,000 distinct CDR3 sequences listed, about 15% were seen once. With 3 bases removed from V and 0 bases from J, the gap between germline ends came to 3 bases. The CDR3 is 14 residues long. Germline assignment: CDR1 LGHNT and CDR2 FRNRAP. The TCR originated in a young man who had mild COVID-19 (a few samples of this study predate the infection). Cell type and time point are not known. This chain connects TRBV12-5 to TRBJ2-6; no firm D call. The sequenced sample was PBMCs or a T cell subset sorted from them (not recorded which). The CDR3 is CASGLVSGANVLTF. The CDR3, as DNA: TGTGCTAGTGGTTTAGTCTCTGGGGCCAACGTCCTGACTTTC.